One sample yielded the 6 T cell receptor beta chains listed below, sequenced in a study of blood T cell repertoires in COVID-19. Clones were sequenced by immunoSEQ multiplex PCR, and TCRdb holds only the in-frame ones, with some missing. Of some 100,000 clones in the sample, approximately 86% were seen once. Sequenced material: peripheral blood. Receptors originate from a man over 45 with acute or convalescent COVID-19.

The CDR3 DNA sequence: TGTGCCAGCAGTGAATCGGGGGTCCAGAACACTGAAGCTTTCTTT. This codes for CASSESGVQNTEAFF. The J gene is TRBJ1-1, the V gene TRBV25-1, with D possibly TRBD1 on 5 matching bases. The length of the CDR3 is 15 residues. Germline CDR1 reads MGHDK; CDR2 reads SYGVNS. V was trimmed by 1 base and J by 1 base, leaving 10 bases between them.

This clone was seen a few times. The chain uses TRBV3-1 (or the pseudogene TRBV3-2) and TRBJ1-1; possibly TRBD1 for D (5 bases). The CDR3 length is 15 residues. The germline V gene encodes CDR1 LGHDT and CDR2 YNNKEL (reference sequence). The ends were cut back, 4 bases at V and 1 base at J, with 13 bases in the middle. The CDR3 here is CASSRGSQRNTEAFF. Here the CDR3 DNA reads TGTGCCAGCAGCCGGGGCAGCCAAAGGAACACTGAAGCTTTCTTT.

The CDR3 region has the DNA TGTGCCAGCAGTTTATGGCAGGGTGGCAATGAGCAGTTCTTC. It codes for CASSLWQGGNEQFF. V gene TRBV27 combines with J gene TRBJ2-1, with a weak D call TRBD1 (5 bases). CDR1 MNHEY and CDR2 SMNVEV come from the germline V gene (reference sequence). This CDR3 spans 14 amino acids. Trimming shortened V by 1 base and J by 6 bases, and 10 bases separated the two germline ends.

This chain links TRBV7-8 with TRBJ2-1, with a tentative D call TRBD2 (6 bases). The CDR3 contains 13 residues. Trimming removed 6 bases from V and 8 bases from J, with 14 bases in between. Germline CDR1 and CDR2: SGHVS and FQNEAQ. The CDR3 sequence: CASSTYQRDEQFF. CDR3 bases: TGTGCCAGCAGTACCTACCAGCGGGATGAGCAGTTCTTC.

This clone was observed a handful of times. J is TRBJ2-7 and V is TRBV7-9, with D perhaps matching TRBD2 (6 bases). Trimming left V 4 bases short and J 4 bases short, with 11 bases between. The CDR3 extends over 13 amino acids. Germline V gene sequence: CDR1 SEHNR, CDR2 FQNEAQ (reference sequence). The CDR3 nucleotides are TGTGCCAGCAGCTCCCCAGGGAGGTACGAGCAGTACTTC. This codes for CASSSPGRYEQYF.

The chain employs TRBV27 and TRBJ2-7, with TRBD1 matching 7 bases. The V gene end was trimmed by 5 bases and the J gene end by 3 bases; junction bases not matched to a gene: 7. Germline V gene data show CDR1 as MNHEY and CDR2 as SMNVEV (reference sequence). CDR3 length equals 14 residues. CDR3 region: CASSTDRVRYEQYF. CDR3 bases: TGTGCCAGCAGTACTGACAGGGTGCGCTACGAGCAGTACTTC.